Listed below are T cell receptor beta chains from one sample, sequenced in a study of graft-versus-host responses after intestinal transplantation. The assay was immunoSEQ multiplex PCR, and TCRdb's table has in-frame clones only and misses some. In the table there are about 98,000 clones, 86% of which are singletons. Here the sequenced sample was PBMCs, taken 255 days after intestinal transplant. These TCRs come from a human patient who received an intestinal transplant, so some T cells may come from the graft donor. Each CDR3 is given with its conserved first and last residue. The D gene is left open where the match is weak. Clone size is shown for a subset of rows, as once, few, many or a class of expanded clone.

j_call: TRBJ1-5; d_call: .; v_call: TRBV6-1; clone_size: few; cdr3_aa: CASSEEGIGNQPQHF; cdr3_nt: TGTGCCAGCAGTGAGGAGGGAATCGGCAATCAGCCCCAGCATTTT
j_call: TRBJ1-2; d_call: TRBD1; v_call: TRBV6-1; clone_size: .; cdr3_aa: CASSHRDRGFYGYTF; cdr3_nt: TGTGCCAGCAGTCACCGGGACAGGGGGTTCTATGGCTACACCTTC
j_call: TRBJ1-2; d_call: .; v_call: TRBV7-9; clone_size: .; cdr3_aa: CASSLRGDDGYTF; cdr3_nt: TGTGCCAGCAGCTTAAGGGGGGACGATGGCTACACCTTC
j_call: TRBJ2-5; d_call: TRBD2; v_call: TRBV2; clone_size: once; cdr3_aa: CASSEVTSGGSEKETQYF; cdr3_nt: TGTGCCAGCAGTGAGGTGACTAGCGGGGGGTCAGAAAAAGAGACCCAGTACTTC
j_call: TRBJ2-7; d_call: TRBD2; v_call: TRBV4-1; clone_size: .; cdr3_aa: CASSQTSGVTYEQYF; cdr3_nt: TGCGCCAGCAGCCAAACTAGCGGGGTAACCTACGAGCAGTACTTC
j_call: TRBJ1-2; d_call: TRBD1; v_call: TRBV4-2; clone_size: .; cdr3_aa: CASSQPGQGSYGYTF; cdr3_nt: TGTGCCAGCAGCCAACCGGGACAGGGGTCCTATGGCTACACCTTC
j_call: TRBJ2-2; d_call: .; v_call: TRBV27; clone_size: .; cdr3_aa: CASSFLDTLTGELFF; cdr3_nt: TGTGCCAGCAGTTTCTTGGACACCCTAACCGGGGAGCTGTTTTTT
j_call: TRBJ1-1; d_call: .; v_call: TRBV6-5; clone_size: .; cdr3_aa: CASSYSWRWMNTEAFF; cdr3_nt: TGTGCCAGCAGTTACTCGTGGCGGTGGATGAACACTGAAGCTTTCTTT
j_call: TRBJ1-2; d_call: .; v_call: TRBV7-6; clone_size: .; cdr3_aa: CASSLGRGYGYTF; cdr3_nt: TGTGCCAGCAGCTTAGGGAGGGGTTATGGCTACACCTTC
j_call: TRBJ2-7; d_call: .; v_call: TRBV7-9; clone_size: .; cdr3_aa: CASSLQSSYEQYF; cdr3_nt: TGTGCCAGCAGCTTGCAGAGCTCCTACGAGCAGTACTTC
j_call: TRBJ2-3; d_call: .; v_call: TRBV6-1; clone_size: .; cdr3_aa: CASSEGARDTDTQYF; cdr3_nt: TGTGCCAGCAGTGAAGGGGCGCGGGACACAGATACGCAGTATTTT